The 21 T cell receptor beta chains presented below share a single source sample, sequenced in a study of regulatory T cells in long-lasting Graves disease. Sample time point: persistent/refractory GD, antithyroid drugs over 5 years with positive TRAb. RNA from PBMCs was the source of the TCR library. The authors built TCR beta libraries using iRepertoire HTBI primers and Arm-PCR of CDR3 regions. TCRdb reanalysed the multiplex PCR reads using MiXCR and keeps one entry per CDR3 protein. The repertoire includes more than 350,000 distinct CDR3 sequences, roughly a fifth of them detected once, and over 11% sits in the top ten. Sequencing used peripheral blood mononuclear cells (PBMCs), obtained when the disease was refractory, from a patient treated with antithyroid drugs. The receptor set was obtained from a female donor with Graves disease.

This clonotype was detected ten times or more. A read error may explain this, as a much larger clone is one base away. The rearrangement uses TRBV6-1 and TRBJ2-7; possibly TRBD1 for D (5 bases). Per the germline V gene, CDR1 is MNHNS and CDR2 is SASEGT. Trimming shortened V by 5 bases and J by 0 bases, and 8 bases separated the two germline ends. CDR3 length equals 13 residues. The DNA for the CDR3 is TGTGCCAGCAGTAAACAGGACTCCTACGAGCAGTACTTC. Translated, it gives CASSKQDSYEQYF.

This clonotype was detected a few times. The chain recombines TRBV5-1 with TRBJ2-1; 7 nucleotides match TRBD1. V trimming: 6 bases; J trimming: 7 bases; junction bases outside the gene matches: 16. This CDR3 has 16 residues. Germline CDR1 SGHRS, CDR2 YFSETQ. For the CDR3, the DNA is TGCGCCAGCAATAATGAGGGACAGAGGAGTTGGAATGAGCAGTTCTTC. It is translated as CASNNEGQRSWNEQFF.

The V gene is TRBV18, the J gene TRBJ2-1; 8 bases align to TRBD2. The CDR3 is 16 residues long. The J segment lost 8 bases and the V segment lost 3 bases, leaving 12 bases of the junction unmatched. Germline V gene lookup returns CDR1 KGHSH and CDR2 LQKENI. The CDR3 is CASSPVPGLGADEQFF. The CDR3 DNA reads as TGTGCCAGCTCACCTGTACCGGGACTAGGGGCGGATGAGCAGTTCTTC.

This sequence joins TRBV11-2 and TRBJ1-3; D remains ambiguous. The germline V gene encodes CDR1 SGHAT and CDR2 FQNNGV. This CDR3 spans 14 amino acids. V was cut by 5 bases and J by 1 base, with 9 bases left in between. Here the CDR3 DNA reads TGTGCCAGCAGCCCCTGGAGGTCTGGAAACACCATATATTTT. Protein product: CASSPWRSGNTIYF.

This chain joins TRBV27 and TRBJ2-4; 7 nucleotides agree with TRBD2. The CDR3 extends over 14 amino acids. V shed 3 bases, J shed 6 bases, and the junction held 5 bases outside the gene matches. Germline V CDR1 and CDR2: MNHEY, SMNVEV (reference sequence). The CDR3: CASSFGGSGNIQYF. The CDR3, as DNA: TGTGCCAGCAGTTTTGGCGGGAGTGGAAACATTCAGTACTTC.

A few counts support this clonotype. The V call is TRBV13, the J call TRBJ2-1; 13 nucleotides agree with TRBD2. From germline, CDR1 is PRHDT and CDR2 FYEKMQ (reference sequence). This CDR3 comprises 20 residues. V lost 5 bases, J lost 5 bases, and 18 bases stayed unmatched. As DNA, the CDR3 is TGTGCCAGCAGCGAGAAACAGGGACTAGCGGGATTCGGAGTAAACAATGAGCAGTTCTTC. Protein sequence: CASSEKQGLAGFGVNNEQFF.

This clonotype came up many times. The chain couples TRBV28 to TRBJ2-5; 7 bases agree with TRBD1. The CDR3 covers 14 residues. Losses at the gene ends were 6 bases for V and 2 bases for J; bases not matched to a gene: 6. CDR1 and CDR2 (germline): MDHEN, SYDVKM. Here the CDR3 reads CASSGPGQQETQYF. CDR3 DNA: TGTGCCAGCAGCGGACCGGGACAGCAAGAGACCCAGTACTTC.

Many counts were recorded for this clonotype. The chain joins TRBV27 to TRBJ1-1; D may be TRBD1 (5 bases). V was shortened by 5 bases and J by 1 base, with 14 bases between the two germline ends. The CDR3 covers 15 residues. Germline V gives CDR1 MNHEY, CDR2 SMNVEV (reference sequence). The CDR3 loop reads CASSQLGTGNTEAFF. The CDR3 DNA sequence: TGTGCCAGCAGTCAATTAGGGACGGGGAACACTGAAGCTTTCTTT.

This clonotype has a count of ten or more. The J gene is TRBJ1-1, the V gene TRBV20-1; a possible D gene is TRBD1 (6 bases). V lost 6 bases to trimming and J lost 1 base, with 24 bases between them. This CDR3 region has 17 residues. Germline V gives CDR1 DFQATT, CDR2 SNEGSKA (reference sequence). The CDR3 region is CSAEGGQTQERNTEAFF. CDR3 bases: TGCAGTGCGGAAGGGGGGCAGACCCAAGAAAGGAACACTGAAGCTTTCTTT.

This clonotype came up a few times. This chain connects TRBV5-1 to TRBJ2-3; 7 bases are shared with TRBD2. CDR1 and CDR2 from the germline V gene are SGHRS and YFSETQ. Germline trimming cut 3 bases from V and 4 bases from J; bases unmatched to any gene: 5. CDR3 length: 14 residues. CDR3 residues: CASSWSGGPDTQYF. In DNA form, the CDR3 reads TGCGCCAGCAGCTGGTCGGGAGGTCCAGATACGCAGTATTTT.

The rearrangement joins TRBV4-2 to TRBJ1-6; maybe TRBD1 (6 bases). CDR3 size: 16 residues. Germline CDR1 and CDR2: LGHNA and YNFKEQ. Trimming cost V 0 bases and J 5 bases, with 11 bases left between them. The CDR3 protein is CASSQDRSGDNSPLHF. CDR3 sequence (DNA): TGTGCCAGCAGCCAAGATCGGTCAGGGGATAATTCACCCCTCCACTTT.

In this sample, this clonotype turned up many times. This rearrangement joins TRBV27 to TRBJ2-5; D is undetermined. The CDR3 consists of 13 residues. Germline V gives CDR1 MNHEY, CDR2 SMNVEV (reference sequence). With 6 bases removed from V and 2 bases from J, the gap between germline ends came to 10 bases. CDR3 region: CASSRKPQETQYF. The CDR3 DNA reads TGTGCCAGCAGCCGAAAGCCTCAAGAGACCCAGTACTTC.

This clonotype was observed a handful of times. This chain joins TRBV5-4 and TRBJ2-5; D perhaps matches TRBD2 (6 bases). The CDR3 is 15 residues long. CDR1 is SGHNT, CDR2 YYREEE, per germline (reference sequence). V was clipped by 2 bases and J by 3 bases, with 14 bases between them. The CDR3 nucleotides read TGTGCCAGCAGCTTATATAGCGGTCCGGAAGAGACCCAGTACTTC. It is translated as CASSLYSGPEETQYF. The full variable domain, completed using reference TRBV5-4 and TRBJ2-5, is ETGVTQSPTHLIKTRGQQVTLRCSSQSGHNTVSWYQQALGQGPQFIFQYYREEENGRGNFPPRFSGLQFPNYSSELNVNALELDDSALYLCASSLYSGPEETQYFGPGTRLLVL.

This clonotype was counted a few times. The chain uses TRBV19 and TRBJ2-2, with D hard to call. This CDR3 has 19 amino acids. CDR1 is LNHDA, CDR2 SQIVND, per germline (reference sequence). The V end lost 5 bases, the J end lost 0 bases, and 22 bases lay between the germline ends. In DNA form, the CDR3 reads TGTGCCAGTAGTTCTAGTGTTTCAGCGTCTCCTACGAACACCGGGGAGCTGTTTTTT. This encodes CASSSSVSASPTNTGELFF.

This clonotype has a count of ten or more. The rearrangement links TRBV6-1 to TRBJ2-5; maybe TRBD1 (6 bases). CDR1 MNHNS and CDR2 SASEGT come from the germline V gene. Trimming removed 6 bases from V and 1 base from J, with 15 bases in between. CDR3 length: 15 amino acids. CDR3 amino acids: CASSPDRSTQETQYF. The CDR3 DNA reads TGTGCCAGCAGCCCCGACAGGAGCACCCAAGAGACCCAGTACTTC.

This clonotype appeared many times. The chain has TRBV11-2 and TRBJ2-7; 9 bases are a match to TRBD1. Germline V CDR1 and CDR2: SGHAT, FQNNGV. CDR3 length equals 14 residues. The junction had 7 bases not matched to a gene; V was cut back by 5 bases and J by 5 bases. In DNA, the CDR3 is TGTGCCAGCAGCACCGGGACAGGGCGCGACGAGCAGTACTTC. This gives the protein CASSTGTGRDEQYF.

The chain joins TRBV4-1 to TRBJ1-3, with unresolved D. V lost 1 base and J 3 bases, leaving 7 bases between the germline ends. The CDR3 contains 14 residues. Germline values: CDR1 MGHRA, CDR2 YSYEKL. This CDR3 reads CASSQGMIGNTIYF. The CDR3 DNA sequence: TGCGCCAGCAGCCAAGGTATGATTGGAAACACCATATATTTT.

The chain links TRBV5-8 to TRBJ2-1; D call uncertain. The CDR3 is 16 residues long. The germline V gene has CDR1 SGHTS and CDR2 YDEGEE. Trimming removed 0 bases from V and 3 bases from J, with 13 bases in between. The CDR3 DNA reads TGTGCCAGCAGCTTGGCCGTCGCGGCACTCTACAATGAGCAGTTCTTC. This codes for CASSLAVAALYNEQFF.

This clonotype was detected ten times or more. The chain joins TRBV13 to TRBJ2-1; D call uncertain. V gave up 5 bases and J gave up 1 base, with 6 bases separating them. The germline CDR1 and CDR2 sequences are PRHDT and FYEKMQ (reference sequence). This CDR3 region has 13 residues. CDR3 residues: CASSTNSYNEQFF. The CDR3 DNA sequence: TGTGCCAGCAGCACCAATTCCTACAATGAGCAGTTCTTC.

In its sample, this clonotype was seen once. Relative to the germline gene, one junction end is altered; a read error may explain this. The rearrangement links TRBV6-1 to TRBJ2-5; 12 nucleotides match TRBD2. Per germline, CDR1 MNHNS and CDR2 SASEGT. The CDR3 contains 15 residues. The CDR3 is CASIKGLAGQGTQYF. CDR3 bases: TGTGCCAGCATCAAGGGACTAGCGGGCCAAGGGACCCAGTACTTC.

In its sample, this clonotype was seen many times. The chain is built from TRBV28 and TRBJ2-7; possibly TRBD2 for D (5 bases). Germline lookup yields CDR1 MDHEN and CDR2 SYDVKM. The CDR3 totals 15 residues. Trimming took off 8 bases at V and 3 bases at J, with 20 bases between the two ends. In DNA form, the CDR3 reads TGTGCCAGCCTCCCAGAGGGCCTAAGTCGCTACGAGCAGTACTTC. The encoded protein is CASLPEGLSRYEQYF. The full variable domain, with the rest looked up from reference TRBV28 and TRBJ2-7, is DVKVTQSSRYLVKRTGEKVFLECVQDMDHENMFWYRQDPGLGLRLIYFSYDVKMKEKGDIPEGYSVSREKKERFSLILESASTNQTSMYLCASLPEGLSRYEQYFGPGTRLTVT.